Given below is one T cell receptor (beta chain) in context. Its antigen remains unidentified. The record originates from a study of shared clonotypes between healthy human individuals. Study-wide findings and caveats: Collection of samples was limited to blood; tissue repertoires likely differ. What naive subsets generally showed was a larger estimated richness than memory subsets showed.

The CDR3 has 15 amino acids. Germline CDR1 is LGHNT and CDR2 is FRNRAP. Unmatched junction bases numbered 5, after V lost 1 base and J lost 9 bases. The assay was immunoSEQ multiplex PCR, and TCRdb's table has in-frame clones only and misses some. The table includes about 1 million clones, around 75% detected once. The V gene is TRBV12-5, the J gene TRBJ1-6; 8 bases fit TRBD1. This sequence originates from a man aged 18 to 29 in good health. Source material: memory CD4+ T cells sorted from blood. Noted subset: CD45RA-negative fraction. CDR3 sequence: CASGLALGQGSPLHF. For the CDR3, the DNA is TGTGCTAGTGGTTTGGCACTAGGACAGGGTTCACCCCTCCACTTT.